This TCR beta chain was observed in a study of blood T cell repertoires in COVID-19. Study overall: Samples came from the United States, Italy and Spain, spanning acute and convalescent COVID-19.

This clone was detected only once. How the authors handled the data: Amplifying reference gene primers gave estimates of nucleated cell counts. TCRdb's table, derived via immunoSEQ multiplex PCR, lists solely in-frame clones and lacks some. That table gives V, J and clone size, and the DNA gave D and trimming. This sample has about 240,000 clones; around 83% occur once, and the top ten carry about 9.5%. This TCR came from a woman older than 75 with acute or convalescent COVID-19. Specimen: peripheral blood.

The CDR3 coding sequence is TGTGCCAGCAGCATAATACCGGGACAGCGATCGGAGACCCAGTACTTC. Translated, it gives CASSIIPGQRSETQYF. The genes are TRBV7-8 and TRBJ2-5; 7 nucleotides align to TRBD1. Germline V gene sequence: CDR1 SGHVS, CDR2 FQNEAQ. Germline trimming cut 5 bases from V and 5 bases from J; bases unmatched to any gene: 14. CDR3 length equals 16 residues.